One and the same sample provided the 11 T cell receptor beta chains below, sequenced in a study of tumor-infiltrating lymphocytes in primary liver carcinoma. Reverse transcription of roughly 0.5 ug total RNA with a constant-region primer produced TCR beta cDNA. TCR beta libraries came from three nested multiplex PCR rounds using slightly modified ARM-PCR. With TRBV1-TRBV30 forward primers and a C-beta reverse primer, the first two PCR rounds were run for around 11 cycles each. TCRdb called the multiplex PCR reads again in MiXCR, with one record for every CDR3 protein. The sample holds 120,000 or so distinct CDR3 sequences, around 62% seen once. Co-extraction yielded RNA and DNA from around 20-30 mg of unsorted bulk tissue. Material for sequencing was liver tumor tissue from sampling region 1. Regarding subset: tumor region T1, superior pole. The receptors were sampled from a woman aged 60-70 years with primary liver carcinoma and hepatitis B virus infection.

This clonotype was found many times. The CDR3 nucleotides read TGTGCCATCAGTGAGTCCCTGGACTCCTACGAGCAGTACTTC. This codes for CAISESLDSYEQYF. V is TRBV10-3 and J is TRBJ2-7; D is undetermined. The CDR3 is 14 residues long. Looked up from germline, CDR1 is ENHRY and CDR2 is SYGVKD. Trimming shortened V by 0 bases and J by 0 bases, and 6 bases separated the two germline ends.

The chain is built from TRBV6-5 and TRBJ2-5; D is unclear. V lost 0 bases, J lost 5 bases, and 13 bases lay in between. The germline V gene encodes CDR1 MNHEY and CDR2 SVGAGI. CDR3 length: 15 residues. Written as DNA, the CDR3 is TGTGCCAGCAGTTACTCTGATGTCCTCGGGGAGACCCAGTACTTC. Amino acid sequence: CASSYSDVLGETQYF.

V gene TRBV10-2 combines with J gene TRBJ2-5, with a weak D call TRBD2 (5 bases). Germline values: CDR1 WSHSY, CDR2 SAAADI. The CDR3 runs 15 residues. V dropped 8 bases and J dropped 5 bases, with 21 bases sitting between them. CDR3 bases: TGCGCCAGCCTACTATTGGGAGCGGCTCATGAGACCCAGTACTTC. Protein sequence: CASLLLGAAHETQYF.

About this clonotype: Compared with germline, one end of the junction differs, possibly owing to a read error. The chain recombines TRBV10-3 with TRBJ2-3; TRBD2 is a possible D gene (7 bases). Germline V gene sequence: CDR1 ENHRY, CDR2 SYGVKD. CDR3 size: 15 residues. CDR3 sequence reads: CAIRPGGQGSDAQYF. Here the CDR3 DNA reads TGTGCCATCAGGCCCGGGGGGCAGGGATCAGATGCGCAGTATTTT.

The CDR3 region is CASSLDRVDTQYF. The CDR3 DNA is TGTGCAAGTAGCTTAGACAGGGTAGATACGCAGTATTTT. The chain employs TRBV11-2 and TRBJ2-3; 7 bases match TRBD1. Per the germline V gene, CDR1 is SGHAT and CDR2 is FQNNGV. The CDR3 covers 13 residues.

The gene calls are TRBV5-6 and TRBJ2-1; no clear D gene. The CDR3 is 16 residues long. Germline V lookup: CDR1 SGHDT, CDR2 YYEEEE. Trimming stripped 6 bases from V and 1 base from J, with 17 bases between. In DNA form, the CDR3 reads TGTGCCAGCACTTCCTCCGAGTCACGGTCCTACAATGAGCAGTTCTTC. Translation: CASTSSESRSYNEQFF.

This clonotype has more than one count but fewer than ten. The rearrangement joins TRBV7-8 to TRBJ1-1; TRBD1 might be the D (6 bases). The V and J ends lost 5 bases and 5 bases respectively, with 21 bases between them. Germline loops: CDR1 SGHVS, CDR2 FQNEAQ. CDR3 length equals 16 residues. CDR3 sequence reads: CASSPRGKEPLTEAFF. The CDR3 DNA reads TGTGCCAGCAGCCCCAGGGGAAAAGAGCCTCTAACTGAAGCTTTCTTT. Full variable domain (rest looked up from reference TRBV7-8 and TRBJ1-1): GAGVSQSPRYKVAKRGQDVALRCDPISGHVSLFWYQQALGQGPEFLTYFQNEAQLDKSGLPSDRFFAERPEGSVSTLKIQRTQQEDSAVYLCASSPRGKEPLTEAFFGQGTRLTVV.

Turning to this clonotype: One junction end does not reproduce the germline sequence, and a read error may be involved. The chain has TRBV29-1 and TRBJ2-7; unclear D gene. This CDR3 contains 12 residues. Germline CDR1 is SQVTM and CDR2 is ANQGSEA. The CDR3 DNA follows: TGCAGCGTTTTGTTCGGATCCTACGAGCAGTGCTTC. Amino acid sequence: CSVLFGSYEQCF.

In this sample, this clonotype turned up once. Compared with germline, one end of the junction differs, possibly owing to a read error. The chain has TRBV11-2 and TRBJ2-7; D might be TRBD1 or TRBD2, each matching 5 bases. CDR1 is SGHAT and CDR2 is FQNNGV in the germline V gene. There are 15 residues in the CDR3. The CDR3 sequence is CASSFWTSGTYEQYF. CDR3 coding DNA: TGTGCCAGCAGCTTCTGGACAAGCGGAACCTACGAGCAATACTTC.

In the case of this clonotype: Just one base apart from a much larger clone, this may be a read error. The chain uses TRBV29-1 and TRBJ2-1, with 7 bases matching TRBD2. The CDR3 totals 14 residues. The germline CDR1 and CDR2 sequences are SQVTM and ANQGSEA. V lost 4 bases, J lost 3 bases, and 6 bases stayed unmatched. The CDR3 spells CSVGRLADYNEQFF. The DNA for the CDR3 is TGCAGCGTTGGTCGTCTAGCGGACTACAATGAGCAGTTCTTC.

This chain uses TRBV19 with TRBJ1-1; 10 nucleotides align to TRBD1. J was trimmed by 4 bases and V by 4 bases; bases with no gene match: 6. Germline V gene lookup returns CDR1 LNHDA and CDR2 SQIVND (reference sequence). The CDR3 length is 15 residues. The CDR3, as DNA: TGTGCCAGTAGTAGCGGGACAGGGGTCCGCACTGAAGCTTTCTTT. It encodes CASSSGTGVRTEAFF. Based on the CDR3 plus reference TRBV19 and TRBJ1-1, the full variable domain is DGGITQSPKYLFRKEGQNVTLSCEQNLNHDAMYWYRQDPGQGLRLIYYSQIVNDFQKGDIAEGYSVSREKKESFPLTVTSAQKNPTAFYLCASSSGTGVRTEAFFGQGTRLTVV.